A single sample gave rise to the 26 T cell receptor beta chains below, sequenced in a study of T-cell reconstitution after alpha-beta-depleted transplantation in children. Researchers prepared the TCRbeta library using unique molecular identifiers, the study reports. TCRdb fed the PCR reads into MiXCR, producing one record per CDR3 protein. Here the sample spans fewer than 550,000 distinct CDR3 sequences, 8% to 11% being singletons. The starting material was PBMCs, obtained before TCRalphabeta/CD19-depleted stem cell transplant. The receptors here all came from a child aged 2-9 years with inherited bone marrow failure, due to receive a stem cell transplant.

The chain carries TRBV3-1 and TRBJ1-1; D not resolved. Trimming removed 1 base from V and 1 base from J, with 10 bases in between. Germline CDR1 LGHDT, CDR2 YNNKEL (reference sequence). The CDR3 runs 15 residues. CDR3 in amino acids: CASSQVQMGNTEAFF. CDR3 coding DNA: TGTGCCAGCAGCCAAGTACAGATGGGGAACACTGAAGCTTTCTTT.

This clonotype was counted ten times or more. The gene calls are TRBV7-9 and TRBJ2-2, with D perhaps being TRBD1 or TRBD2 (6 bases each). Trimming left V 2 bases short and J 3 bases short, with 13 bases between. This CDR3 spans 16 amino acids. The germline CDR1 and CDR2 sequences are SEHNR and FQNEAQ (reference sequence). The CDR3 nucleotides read TGTGCCAGCAGCTTATCGGCCGGGGGCCACACCGGGGAGCTGTTTTTT. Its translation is CASSLSAGGHTGELFF.

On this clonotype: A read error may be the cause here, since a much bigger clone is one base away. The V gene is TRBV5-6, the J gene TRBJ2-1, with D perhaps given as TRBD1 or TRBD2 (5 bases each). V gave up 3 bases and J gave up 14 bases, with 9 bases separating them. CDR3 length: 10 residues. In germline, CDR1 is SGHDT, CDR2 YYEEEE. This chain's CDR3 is CASSCVGEFF. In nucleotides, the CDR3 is TGTGCCAGCAGCTGCGTGGGGGAGTTCTTC.

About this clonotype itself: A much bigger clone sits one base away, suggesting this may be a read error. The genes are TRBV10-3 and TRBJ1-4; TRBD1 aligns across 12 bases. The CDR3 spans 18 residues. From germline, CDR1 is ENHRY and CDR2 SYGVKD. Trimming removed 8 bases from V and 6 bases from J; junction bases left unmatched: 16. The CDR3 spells CAISNPNGTGGLDEKLFF. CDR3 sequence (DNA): TGTGCCATCTCAAATCCGAACGGGACAGGGGGCTTGGATGAAAAACTGTTTTTT.

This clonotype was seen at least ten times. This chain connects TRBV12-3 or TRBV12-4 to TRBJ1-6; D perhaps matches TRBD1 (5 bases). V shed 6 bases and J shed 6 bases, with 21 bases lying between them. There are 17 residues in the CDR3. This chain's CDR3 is CASRPKLGGDGNSPLHF. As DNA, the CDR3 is TGTGCCAGCAGGCCCAAACTGGGGGGGGACGGTAATTCACCCCTCCACTTT.

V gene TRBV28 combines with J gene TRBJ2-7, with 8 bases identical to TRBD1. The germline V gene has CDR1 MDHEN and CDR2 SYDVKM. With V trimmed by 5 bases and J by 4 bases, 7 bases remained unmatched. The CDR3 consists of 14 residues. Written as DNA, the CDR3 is TGTGCCAGCAGTACCCAGGGGGCAAGGTACGAGCAGTACTTC. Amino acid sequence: CASSTQGARYEQYF.

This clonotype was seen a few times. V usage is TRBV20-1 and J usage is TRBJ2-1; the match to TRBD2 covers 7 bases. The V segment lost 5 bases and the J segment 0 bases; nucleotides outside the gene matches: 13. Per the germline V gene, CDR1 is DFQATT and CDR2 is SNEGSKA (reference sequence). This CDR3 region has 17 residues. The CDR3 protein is CSASSPGGRHSYNEQFF. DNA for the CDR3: TGCAGTGCTTCAAGCCCGGGGGGACGACACTCCTACAATGAGCAGTTCTTC.

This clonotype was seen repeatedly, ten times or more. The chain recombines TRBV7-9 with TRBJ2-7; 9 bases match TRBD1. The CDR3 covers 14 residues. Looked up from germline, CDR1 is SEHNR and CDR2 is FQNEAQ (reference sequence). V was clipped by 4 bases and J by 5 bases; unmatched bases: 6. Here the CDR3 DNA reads TGTGCCAGCAGCTCCGGGACAGGGTTTGACGAGCAGTACTTC. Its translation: CASSSGTGFDEQYF. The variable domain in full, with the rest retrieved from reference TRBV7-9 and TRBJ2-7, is DTGVSQNPRHKITKRGQNVTFRCDPISEHNRLYWYRQTLGQGPEFLTYFQNEAQLEKSRLLSDRFSAERPKGSFSTLEIQRTEQGDSAMYLCASSSGTGFDEQYFGPGTRLTVT.

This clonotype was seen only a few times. CDR3 amino acids: CASSGWRDQPQHF. The CDR3 region has the DNA TGTGCCAGCAGTGGGTGGAGGGATCAGCCCCAGCATTTT. The rearrangement uses TRBV2 and TRBJ1-5; no definite D call. This CDR3 has 13 amino acids. V lost 4 bases, J lost 5 bases, and 9 bases lay in between. Germline lookup yields CDR1 SNHLY and CDR2 FYNNEI.

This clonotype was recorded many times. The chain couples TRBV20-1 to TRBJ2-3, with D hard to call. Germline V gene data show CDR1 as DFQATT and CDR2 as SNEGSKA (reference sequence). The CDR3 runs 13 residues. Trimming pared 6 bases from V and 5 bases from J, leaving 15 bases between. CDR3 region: CSARRATRDTQYF. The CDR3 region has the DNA TGCAGTGCAAGAAGGGCTACCCGAGATACGCAGTATTTT.

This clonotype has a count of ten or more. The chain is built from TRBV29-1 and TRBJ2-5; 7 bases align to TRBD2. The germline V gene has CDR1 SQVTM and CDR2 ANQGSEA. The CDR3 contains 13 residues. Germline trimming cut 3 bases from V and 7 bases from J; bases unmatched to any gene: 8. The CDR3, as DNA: TGCAGCGTTGAGGGCGGGAGAGGAGGGACCCAGTACTTC. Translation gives CSVEGGRGGTQYF.

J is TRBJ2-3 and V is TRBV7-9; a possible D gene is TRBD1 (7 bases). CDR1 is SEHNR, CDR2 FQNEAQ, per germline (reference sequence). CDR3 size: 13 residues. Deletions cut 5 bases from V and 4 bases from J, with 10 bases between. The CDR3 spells CASSPGGSDTQYF. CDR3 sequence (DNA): TGTGCCAGCAGCCCAGGGGGGTCAGATACGCAGTATTTT.

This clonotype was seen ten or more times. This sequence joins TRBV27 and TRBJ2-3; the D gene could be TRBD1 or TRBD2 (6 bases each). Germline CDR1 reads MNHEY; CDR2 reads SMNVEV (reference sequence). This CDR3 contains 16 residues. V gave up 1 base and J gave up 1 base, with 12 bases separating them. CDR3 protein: CASSLWGAGRTDTQYF. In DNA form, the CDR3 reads TGTGCCAGCAGTTTATGGGGGGCCGGGCGCACAGATACGCAGTATTTT.

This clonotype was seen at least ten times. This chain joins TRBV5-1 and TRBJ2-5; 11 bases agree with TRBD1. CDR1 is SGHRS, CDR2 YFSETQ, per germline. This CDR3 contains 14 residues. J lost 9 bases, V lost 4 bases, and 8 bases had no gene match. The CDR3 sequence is CASSTGTGGEAQYF. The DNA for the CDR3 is TGCGCCAGCAGCACCGGGACAGGGGGTGAGGCCCAGTACTTC. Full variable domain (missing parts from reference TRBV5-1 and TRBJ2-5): KAGVTQTPRYLIKTRGQQVTLSCSPISGHRSVSWYQQTPGQGLQFLFEYFSETQRNKGNFPGRFSGRQFSNSRSEMNVSTLELGDSALYLCASSTGTGGEAQYFGPGTRLLVL.

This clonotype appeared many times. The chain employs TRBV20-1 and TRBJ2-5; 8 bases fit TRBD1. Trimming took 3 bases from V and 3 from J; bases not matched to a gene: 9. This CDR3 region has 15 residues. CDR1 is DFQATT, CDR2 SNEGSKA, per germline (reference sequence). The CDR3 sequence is CSARNPGTGKETQYF. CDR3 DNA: TGCAGTGCTAGGAACCCCGGGACAGGAAAAGAGACCCAGTACTTC.

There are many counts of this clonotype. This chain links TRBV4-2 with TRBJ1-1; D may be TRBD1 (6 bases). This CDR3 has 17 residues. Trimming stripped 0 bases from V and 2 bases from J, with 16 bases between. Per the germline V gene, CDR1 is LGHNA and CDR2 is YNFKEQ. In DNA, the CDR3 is TGTGCCAGCAGCCAAGATATCCGGGGGCCTCTAAACACTGAAGCTTTCTTT. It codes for CASSQDIRGPLNTEAFF.

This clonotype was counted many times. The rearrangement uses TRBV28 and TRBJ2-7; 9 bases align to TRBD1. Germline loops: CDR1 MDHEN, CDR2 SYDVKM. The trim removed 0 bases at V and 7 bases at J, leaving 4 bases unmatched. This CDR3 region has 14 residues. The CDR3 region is CASSLWGTGWEQYF. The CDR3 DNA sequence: TGTGCCAGCAGTTTATGGGGGACAGGGTGGGAGCAGTACTTC.

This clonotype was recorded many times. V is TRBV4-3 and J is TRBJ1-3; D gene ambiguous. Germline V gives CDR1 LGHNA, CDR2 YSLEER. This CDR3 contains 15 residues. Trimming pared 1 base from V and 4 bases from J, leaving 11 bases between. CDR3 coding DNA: TGCGCCAGCAGCCAAGGGGCCCTGCGGGGAAACACCATATATTTT. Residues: CASSQGALRGNTIYF.

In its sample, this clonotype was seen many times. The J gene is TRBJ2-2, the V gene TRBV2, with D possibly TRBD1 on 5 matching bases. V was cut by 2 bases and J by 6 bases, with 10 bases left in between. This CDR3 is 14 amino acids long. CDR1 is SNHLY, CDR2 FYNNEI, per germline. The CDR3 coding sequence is TGTGCCAGCAGTGAACAGGGTCCCCCCGGGGAGCTGTTTTTT. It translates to CASSEQGPPGELFF.

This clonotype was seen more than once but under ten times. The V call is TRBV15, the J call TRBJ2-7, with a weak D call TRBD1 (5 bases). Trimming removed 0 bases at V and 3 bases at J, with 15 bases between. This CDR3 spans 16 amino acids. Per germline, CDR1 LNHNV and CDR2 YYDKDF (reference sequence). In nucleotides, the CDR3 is TGTGCCACCAGCAGAGATTTGAGACAGACCGGCTACGAGCAGTACTTC. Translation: CATSRDLRQTGYEQYF.

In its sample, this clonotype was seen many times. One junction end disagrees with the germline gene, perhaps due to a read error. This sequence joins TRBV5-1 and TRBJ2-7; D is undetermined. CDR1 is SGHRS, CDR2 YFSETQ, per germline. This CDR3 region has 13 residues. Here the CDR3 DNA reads TGCGCCAGCAGCTTGGGACTGAGCTACGAGCATTACTTC. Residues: CASSLGLSYEHYF.

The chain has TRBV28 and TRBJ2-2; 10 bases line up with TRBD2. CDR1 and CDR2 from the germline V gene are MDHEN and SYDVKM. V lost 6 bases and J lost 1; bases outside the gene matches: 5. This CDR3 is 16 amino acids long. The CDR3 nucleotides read TGTGCCAGCAGCGTCAGGACTAGCGGGAACACCGGGGAGCTGTTTTTT. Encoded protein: CASSVRTSGNTGELFF.

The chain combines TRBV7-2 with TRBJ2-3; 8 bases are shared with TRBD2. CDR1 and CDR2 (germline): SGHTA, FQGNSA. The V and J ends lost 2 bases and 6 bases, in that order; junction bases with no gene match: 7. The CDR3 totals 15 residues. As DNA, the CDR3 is TGTGCCAGCAGCTTATGGAGCGGGAGAGGGGATACGCAGTATTTT. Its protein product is CASSLWSGRGDTQYF.

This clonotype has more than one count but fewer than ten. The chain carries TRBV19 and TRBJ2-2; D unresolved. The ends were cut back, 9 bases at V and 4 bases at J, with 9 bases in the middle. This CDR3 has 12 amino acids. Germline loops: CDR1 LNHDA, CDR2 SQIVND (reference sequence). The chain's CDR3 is CASHSSTGELFF. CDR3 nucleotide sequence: TGTGCCAGCCACAGTAGCACCGGGGAGCTGTTTTTT.

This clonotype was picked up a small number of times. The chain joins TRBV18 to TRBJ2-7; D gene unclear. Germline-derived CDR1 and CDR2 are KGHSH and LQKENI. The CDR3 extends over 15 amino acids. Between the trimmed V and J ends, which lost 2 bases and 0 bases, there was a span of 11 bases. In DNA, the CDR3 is TGTGCCAGCTCACCATTCGGGCGAAGCTCCTACGAGCAGTACTTC. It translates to CASSPFGRSSYEQYF.

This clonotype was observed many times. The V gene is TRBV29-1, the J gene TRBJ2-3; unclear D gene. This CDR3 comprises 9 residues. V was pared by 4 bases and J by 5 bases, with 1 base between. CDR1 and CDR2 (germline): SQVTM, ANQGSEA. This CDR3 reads CSVGDTQYF. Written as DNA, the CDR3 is TGCAGCGTTGGAGATACGCAGTATTTT.